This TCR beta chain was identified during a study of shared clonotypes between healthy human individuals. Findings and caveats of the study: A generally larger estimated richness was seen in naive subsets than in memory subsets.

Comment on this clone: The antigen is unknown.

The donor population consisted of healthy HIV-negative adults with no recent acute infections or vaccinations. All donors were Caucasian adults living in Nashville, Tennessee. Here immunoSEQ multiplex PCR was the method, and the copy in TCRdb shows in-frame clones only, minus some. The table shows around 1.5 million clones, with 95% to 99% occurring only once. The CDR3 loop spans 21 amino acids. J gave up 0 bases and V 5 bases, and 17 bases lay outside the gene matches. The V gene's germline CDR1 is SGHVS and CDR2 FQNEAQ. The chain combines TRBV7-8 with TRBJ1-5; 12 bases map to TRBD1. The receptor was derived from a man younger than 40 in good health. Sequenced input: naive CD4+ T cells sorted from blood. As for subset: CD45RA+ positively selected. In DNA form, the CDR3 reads TGTGCCAGCAGCCCTAGCAGGGCCGGGACAGGGGGCATCCATAGCAATCAGCCCCAGCATTTT. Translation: CASSPSRAGTGGIHSNQPQHF.